The sequence of this TCR beta chain was determined in a study of CD8 T cells in ankylosing spondylitis. CDR1 DFQATT and CDR2 SNEGSKA come from the germline V gene (reference sequence). The CDR3 runs 11 residues. V was shortened by 6 bases and J by 4 bases, with 9 bases between the two germline ends. A word on this clonotype: Its antigen is as yet unknown.

Study conclusions and caveats: Significantly higher representation of disease-linked clones was reported for matched ankylosing spondylitis synovial fluid. Disease-linked clones bore a CD8+ phenotype and were relatively rare in peripheral blood. Earlier work had already found some motif variants in reactive arthritis synovial fluid and blood. Ankylosing spondylitis blood appeared to be characterized by a TCR beta motif of 7 to 9 highly homologous variants.

As the method for making TCR beta libraries, quantitative 5'-RACE with molecular barcodes was used. One entry per CDR3 protein results from TCRdb running MiXCR on the 5' RACE reads. The sample records approximately 400,000 distinct CDR3 sequences, 17% being singletons. V is TRBV20-1 and J is TRBJ1-2; D might be TRBD1 (5 bases). The material sequenced was blood, either unsorted or a sorted T cell fraction (not recorded which). The clonotype was recovered from a male donor with ankylosing spondylitis. The CDR3: CSARQSYGYTF. As DNA, the CDR3 is TGCAGTGCAAGACAGTCCTATGGCTACACCTTC.